The 18 T cell receptor beta chains presented below share a single source sample, sequenced in a study of blood T cell repertoires in COVID-19. The data were produced by immunoSEQ multiplex PCR, yet TCRdb's version contains in-frame clones alone and is incomplete. This table has under 25,000 clones, 87% appearing once. Sequenced: peripheral blood. The source of these receptors is a human donor with active COVID-19. The donor label of this sample is uncertain.

The V gene is TRBV30, the J gene TRBJ1-3; D unresolved. Per germline, CDR1 GTSNPN and CDR2 SVGIG (reference sequence). CDR3 length equals 16 residues. The V gene lost 4 bases and the J gene lost 4 bases, with 20 bases spanning the gap. The CDR3 protein is CAWTSVAVLGGNTIYF. The CDR3, as DNA: TGTGCCTGGACATCAGTGGCGGTGCTCGGGGGAAACACCATATATTTT.

This chain uses TRBV18 with TRBJ2-1; 10 nucleotides match TRBD2. CDR1 and CDR2 (germline): KGHSH, LQKENI. This CDR3 has 14 residues. V lost 6 bases and J lost 9; bases outside the gene matches: 8. CDR3 coding DNA: TGTGCCAGCTCTACCGGGACTAGCGAGACTGAGCAGTTCTTC. Translation gives CASSTGTSETEQFF.

About this clone: In the same sample, other DNA sequences code for this CDR3. The chain joins TRBV29-1 to TRBJ2-3; 13 bases align to TRBD2. This CDR3 comprises 15 residues. Germline CDR1 reads SQVTM; CDR2 reads ANQGSEA. V shed 6 bases and J 2 bases; nucleotides not matched to a gene: 5. The chain's CDR3 is CSVPGTSGITDTQYF. In DNA, the CDR3 is TGCAGCGTCCCCGGGACTAGCGGGATCACAGATACGCAGTATTTT.

The chain is built from TRBV5-1 and TRBJ1-3, with D perhaps TRBD1 (6 bases). Germline V gene lookup returns CDR1 SGHRS and CDR2 YFSETQ. This CDR3 is built from 15 residues. The V end lost 2 bases, the J end lost 4 bases, and 13 bases lay between the germline ends. The CDR3 DNA is TGCGCCAGCAGCTTAGAAGGGACATACGGAAACACCATATATTTT. It specifies CASSLEGTYGNTIYF. Full variable domain (remainder filled in from reference TRBV5-1 and TRBJ1-3): KAGVTQTPRYLIKTRGQQVTLSCSPISGHRSVSWYQQTPGQGLQFLFEYFSETQRNKGNFPGRFSGRQFSNSRSEMNVSTLELGDSALYLCASSLEGTYGNTIYFGEGSWLTVV.

The chain has TRBV4-2 and TRBJ1-3, with TRBD1 matching over 9 bases. There are 16 residues in the CDR3. The junction had 8 bases not matched to a gene; V was cut back by 6 bases and J by 2 bases. The germline V gene has CDR1 LGHNA and CDR2 YNFKEQ. For the CDR3, the DNA is TGTGCCAGCAGACAATCACAGGGGGCTGCTGGAAACACCATATATTTT. Amino acids: CASRQSQGAAGNTIYF.

The J gene is TRBJ2-2, the V gene TRBV7-8, with 9 positions matching TRBD2. CDR1 and CDR2 (germline): SGHVS, FQNEAQ. The CDR3 is 17 residues long. The junction had 10 bases not matched to a gene; V was cut back by 4 bases and J by 4 bases. This CDR3 is CASSSSLAGAFTGELFF. CDR3 in DNA: TGTGCCAGCAGCTCGTCACTAGCGGGTGCGTTCACCGGGGAGCTGTTTTTT.

This clone was counted a few times. V is TRBV5-6 and J is TRBJ2-7, with TRBD2 matching over 7 bases. Per germline, CDR1 SGHDT and CDR2 YYEEEE. The CDR3 runs to 15 residues. V lost 0 bases to trimming and J lost 4 bases; unmatched junction nucleotides: 7. CDR3 sequence reads: CASSLGLAELYEQYF. The CDR3 DNA reads TGTGCCAGCAGCTTGGGCCTAGCGGAGTTATACGAGCAGTACTTC.

The chain joins TRBV11-2 to TRBJ1-2, with D unresolved. Trimming cost V 5 bases and J 0 bases, with 16 bases left between them. The CDR3 loop spans 16 amino acids. CDR1 is SGHAT, CDR2 FQNNGV, per germline. The CDR3 sequence is CASSQTPGLANYGYTF. The CDR3 coding sequence is TGTGCCAGCAGCCAGACCCCGGGTTTAGCTAACTATGGCTACACCTTC.

The chain uses TRBV29-1 and TRBJ2-1; 7 bases map to TRBD2. V lost 7 bases, J lost 6 bases, and 12 bases stayed unmatched. This CDR3 comprises 14 residues. Germline V CDR1 and CDR2: SQVTM, ANQGSEA. In nucleotides, the CDR3 is TGCAGCGCCCAGCAGGCCAGCGGGATCAATGAGCAGTTCTTC. It codes for CSAQQASGINEQFF.

This CDR3 reads CAVGGGPEAFF. Written as DNA, the CDR3 is TGTGCCGTCGGGGGGGGGCCTGAAGCTTTCTTT. The V call is TRBV30, the J call TRBJ1-1, with D tentatively TRBD1 (6 bases). CDR3 length equals 11 residues. Germline V gene lookup returns CDR1 GTSNPN and CDR2 SVGIG (reference sequence). V was pared by 8 bases and J by 6 bases, with 13 bases between.

V is TRBV4-1 and J is TRBJ1-6, with 8 bases that match TRBD1. This CDR3 is built from 19 residues. The J segment lost 4 bases and the V segment lost 0 bases, leaving 11 bases of the junction unmatched. In germline, CDR1 is MGHRA, CDR2 YSYEKL. The CDR3 region is CASSQDLRSQGAYNSPLHF. In DNA, the CDR3 is TGCGCCAGCAGCCAAGATTTAAGGTCCCAGGGGGCTTATAATTCACCCCTCCACTTT.

V is TRBV5-5 and J is TRBJ2-1, with no clear D. The CDR3 has 12 amino acids. Germline assignment: CDR1 SGHKS and CDR2 YYEKEE (reference sequence). V lost 0 bases to trimming and J lost 6 bases, with 4 bases between them. CDR3 loop: CASSLGGNEQFF. In nucleotides, the CDR3 is TGTGCCAGCAGCTTGGGAGGCAATGAGCAGTTCTTC.

The chain recombines TRBV3-1 (or the pseudogene TRBV3-2) with TRBJ2-7, with 7 bases matching TRBD1. This CDR3 is 15 amino acids long. Per germline, CDR1 LGHDT and CDR2 YNNKEL (reference sequence). The trim removed 5 bases at V and 0 bases at J, leaving 7 bases unmatched. The CDR3 is CASSSPGGSSYEQYF. CDR3 DNA: TGTGCCAGCAGCTCTCCAGGGGGTAGCTCCTACGAGCAGTACTTC.

J is TRBJ2-1 and V is TRBV18, with TRBD2 identical over 10 bases. Germline V gene lookup returns CDR1 KGHSH and CDR2 LQKENI. After removal of 1 base from V and 4 bases from J, the junction contained 13 bases not matched to a gene. The CDR3 extends over 19 amino acids. In nucleotides, the CDR3 is TGTGCCAGCTCACCACTTCGTCTAGCGGGGGCCATCCCTTACAATGAGCAGTTCTTC. Protein product: CASSPLRLAGAIPYNEQFF.

The chain couples TRBV4-2 to TRBJ2-7; D remains ambiguous. The CDR3 totals 15 residues. Germline assignment: CDR1 LGHNA and CDR2 YNFKEQ. Trimming removed 1 base from V and 0 bases from J, with 10 bases in between. CDR3 amino acids: CASSQAGFSSYEQYF. The CDR3 coding sequence is TGTGCCAGCAGCCAAGCCGGGTTTAGCTCCTACGAGCAGTACTTC.

The chain couples TRBV25-1 to TRBJ2-7; 9 positions match TRBD1. This CDR3 is 13 amino acids long. With 10 bases clipped from V and 1 base from J, the junction kept 5 bases outside the gene matches. In germline, CDR1 is MGHDK, CDR2 SYGVNS. This CDR3 is CATSGQGSYEQYF. DNA of the CDR3: TGTGCCACCTCGGGACAGGGTTCCTACGAGCAGTACTTC.

The chain employs TRBV15 and TRBJ1-2, with D perhaps matching TRBD1 (6 bases). Trimming left V 2 bases short and J 5 bases short, with 12 bases between. The CDR3 covers 14 residues. Germline-derived CDR1 and CDR2 are LNHNV and YYDKDF (reference sequence). The CDR3 sequence is CATSRTQGTYGYTF. The CDR3 DNA reads TGTGCCACCAGCAGAACACAGGGAACATATGGCTACACCTTC.

The V gene is TRBV29-1, the J gene TRBJ2-1, with TRBD2 matching over 10 bases. The CDR3 spans 15 residues. The trim removed 2 bases at V and 9 bases at J, leaving 10 bases unmatched. The V gene's germline CDR1 is SQVTM and CDR2 ANQGSEA. DNA for the CDR3: TGCAGCGTTGAAACTAGCGGGAAGATTTCGGGTGAGCAGTTCTTC. Translating gives CSVETSGKISGEQFF.